The 21 T cell receptor beta chains below were found in one sample sequenced in a study of T cells in Graves' hyperthyroidism and ophthalmopathy. Amplification of TCR beta CDR3 regions used RNA as the template. HTBI primers drove first-round RT-PCR of the TCR CDR3. TCRdb ran MiXCR on the multiplex PCR reads and lists one entry per CDR3 protein. Counted here are hundreds of thousands of distinct CDR3 sequences, about a sixth occurring once; the ten biggest clones make up over 7.5%. Sequenced material: blood. The receptors were gathered from a woman between 18 and 29 years old with Graves' hyperthyroidism.

This clonotype was seen ten or more times. The gene calls are TRBV5-1 and TRBJ2-1; the match to TRBD2 covers 7 bases. Germline V gene lookup returns CDR1 SGHRS and CDR2 YFSETQ. J lost 1 base, V lost 2 bases, and 3 bases had no gene match. The CDR3 has 15 residues. CDR3 loop: CASSFAGESYNEQFF. For the CDR3, the DNA is TGCGCCAGCAGCTTCGCGGGGGAGTCCTACAATGAGCAGTTCTTC. The full variable domain, with the rest looked up from reference TRBV5-1 and TRBJ2-1, is KAGVTQTPRYLIKTRGQQVTLSCSPISGHRSVSWYQQTPGQGLQFLFEYFSETQRNKGNFPGRFSGRQFSNSRSEMNVSTLELGDSALYLCASSFAGESYNEQFFGPGTRLTVL.

This clonotype was seen repeatedly, ten times or more. The chain employs TRBV7-8 and TRBJ2-7; 12 bases are shared with TRBD1. Germline trimming cut 5 bases from V and 6 bases from J; bases unmatched to any gene: 11. Germline V lookup: CDR1 SGHVS, CDR2 FQNEAQ. The CDR3 has 16 amino acids. The CDR3 loop is CASSPRAGQGAGEQYF. DNA for the CDR3: TGTGCCAGCAGCCCGCGTGCGGGACAGGGGGCGGGCGAGCAGTACTTC.

Ten or more counts support this clonotype. This chain connects TRBV6-1 to TRBJ1-1; D is undetermined. Germline values: CDR1 MNHNS, CDR2 SASEGT. Trimming removed 2 bases from V and 3 bases from J, with 10 bases in between. The CDR3 spans 14 residues. The chain's CDR3 is CASSEIGRDTEAFF. The CDR3 nucleotides read TGTGCCAGCAGTGAAATAGGGAGGGACACTGAAGCTTTCTTT.

In this sample, this clonotype turned up many times. The chain couples TRBV12-5 to TRBJ2-3; 8 bases agree with TRBD2. Germline CDR1 and CDR2: LGHNT and FRNRAP. The CDR3 runs 16 residues. The trim removed 5 bases at V and 2 bases at J, leaving 9 bases unmatched. The CDR3 DNA reads as TGTGCTAGTGGTCCCCGGGGTAGCGGGGTCACAGATACGCAGTATTTT. Translated: CASGPRGSGVTDTQYF.

The genes are TRBV12-5 and TRBJ1-5; no reliable D call. Trimming removed 6 bases at V and 7 bases at J, with 13 bases between. The CDR3 totals 13 residues. Germline CDR1 reads LGHNT; CDR2 reads FRNRAP. CDR3 nucleotide sequence: TGTGCTAGTGGCCCCTTGGCGGGACAGCCCCAGCATTTT. This sequence encodes CASGPLAGQPQHF.

This clonotype was observed at least ten times. The chain has TRBV6-2 or TRBV6-3 and TRBJ2-7; D may be TRBD1 (7 bases). This CDR3 has 14 amino acids. Germline V gene data show CDR1 as MNHEY and CDR2 as SVGEGT. V lost 4 bases and J lost 2, with 12 bases in between. The CDR3 loop reads CASSWRGRTYEQYF. CDR3 DNA: TGTGCCAGCAGTTGGAGGGGGCGAACCTACGAGCAGTACTTC.

This clonotype has ten or more counts. The rearrangement links TRBV6-1 to TRBJ1-1, with D unresolved. Germline V gene lookup returns CDR1 MNHNS and CDR2 SASEGT. The CDR3 is made up of 15 amino acids. The V end lost 0 bases, the J end lost 7 bases, and 15 bases lay between the germline ends. The CDR3 sequence is CASSEAVKTKGEAFF. CDR3 DNA sequence: TGTGCCAGCAGTGAAGCGGTCAAGACGAAGGGTGAAGCTTTCTTT.

In its sample, this clonotype was seen many times. The chain couples TRBV12-3 or TRBV12-4 to TRBJ1-2, with D hard to call. The length of the CDR3 is 14 residues. Trimming cost V 5 bases and J 4 bases, with 14 bases left between them. In nucleotides, the CDR3 is TGTGCCAGCAGTCCGGACCGCCGCCTCTATGGCTACACCTTC. This encodes CASSPDRRLYGYTF.

This clonotype was found many times. V gene TRBV20-1 combines with J gene TRBJ1-2; 10 positions match TRBD1. The germline V gene encodes CDR1 DFQATT and CDR2 SNEGSKA (reference sequence). The CDR3 runs 14 residues. Trimming cost V 1 base and J 6 bases; bases outside gene matches: 5. The CDR3 is CSARVGGTGDGYTF. The CDR3 region has the DNA TGCAGTGCTAGAGTCGGGGGGACAGGGGATGGCTACACCTTC.

This clonotype has more than one count but fewer than ten. The chain carries TRBV3-1 and TRBJ1-4; TRBD1 matches 8 bases. The CDR3 is 14 amino acids. Germline V gene sequence: CDR1 LGHDT, CDR2 YNNKEL (reference sequence). Trimming cost V 10 bases and J 7 bases; bases outside gene matches: 11. CDR3 nucleotides: TGTGCCACCAGAAGTATACAGGGGGGTGAAAAACTGTTTTTT. It translates to CATRSIQGGEKLFF.

This clonotype was counted ten times or more. CDR3: CSGGTPAAVGYTF. In nucleotides, the CDR3 is TGCAGTGGAGGCACCCCCGCCGCAGTGGGCTACACCTTC. J is TRBJ1-2 and V is TRBV20-1; D remains unclear. This CDR3 is built from 13 residues. The V gene's germline CDR1 is DFQATT and CDR2 SNEGSKA (reference sequence). V was clipped by 7 bases and J by 8 bases, with 20 bases between them.

This clonotype was seen a few times. The chain carries TRBV4-2 and TRBJ1-5; 9 bases line up with TRBD1. CDR1 and CDR2 from the germline V gene are LGHNA and YNFKEQ. Losses at the gene ends were 1 base for V and 3 bases for J; bases not matched to a gene: 7. The CDR3 sequence is 17 residues long. Here the CDR3 DNA reads TGTGCCAGCAGCCAAGCACAGGGGGCTAGTGACAATCAGCCCCAGCATTTT. Its translation is CASSQAQGASDNQPQHF.

This clonotype was counted many times. This sequence joins TRBV2 and TRBJ1-5; tentative D call: TRBD1 (5 bases). There are 12 residues in the CDR3. The V end was cut by 7 bases, the J end by 6 bases, with 10 bases between. CDR1 is SNHLY and CDR2 is FYNNEI in the germline V gene. CDR3 residues: CASNDGAQPQHF. CDR3 bases: TGTGCCAGCAATGACGGGGCTCAGCCCCAGCATTTT.

Ten or more counts support this clonotype. This chain connects TRBV27 to TRBJ1-5; 9 bases align to TRBD1. The CDR3 has 15 residues. The germline CDR1 and CDR2 sequences are MNHEY and SMNVEV (reference sequence). V shed 5 bases and J 3 bases; nucleotides not matched to a gene: 5. The CDR3 nucleotides are TGTGCCAGCAGTCAAGGACAGGGGCACAATCAGCCCCAGCATTTT. Protein: CASSQGQGHNQPQHF.

In its sample, this clonotype was seen a few times. The rearrangement links TRBV20-1 to TRBJ2-5; possible D gene TRBD2, 5 bases. Germline V gene sequence: CDR1 DFQATT, CDR2 SNEGSKA (reference sequence). CDR3 size: 14 residues. The V gene lost 3 bases and the J gene lost 5 bases, with 16 bases spanning the gap. CDR3 DNA sequence: TGCAGTGCTAGGCCGGGAACTAGTATTGAGACCCAGTACTTC. This codes for CSARPGTSIETQYF.

In this sample, this clonotype turned up many times. This chain uses TRBV15 with TRBJ2-7; 7 bases are shared with TRBD2. CDR1 LNHNV and CDR2 YYDKDF come from the germline V gene (reference sequence). V lost 11 bases and J lost 5; bases outside the gene matches: 15. The CDR3 is made up of 14 amino acids. The CDR3 DNA follows: TGTGCCGCCGGCGGTGACAGCGGGATCAACGAGCAGTACTTC. Its translation: CAAGGDSGINEQYF. The full variable domain, with the rest looked up from reference TRBV15 and TRBJ2-7, is DAMVIQNPRYQVTQFGKPVTLSCSQTLNHNVMYWYQQKSSQAPKLLFHYYDKDFNNEADTPDNFQSRRPNTSFCFLDIRSPGLGDTAMYLCAAGGDSGINEQYFGPGTRLTVT.

This clonotype showed up many times. V usage is TRBV5-5 and J usage is TRBJ1-4; D gene uncertain. V was pared by 5 bases and J by 5 bases, with 16 bases between. Germline CDR1 reads SGHKS; CDR2 reads YYEKEE (reference sequence). This CDR3 is built from 15 residues. The CDR3 is CASSLPGVGNEKLFF. The CDR3 coding sequence is TGTGCCAGCAGTCTACCGGGAGTTGGGAATGAAAAACTGTTTTTT.

There are many counts of this clonotype. The rearrangement uses TRBV29-1 and TRBJ2-3, with TRBD2 matching 9 bases. The CDR3 has 13 amino acids. With V trimmed by 4 bases and J by 6 bases, 5 bases remained unmatched. The germline CDR1 and CDR2 sequences are SQVTM and ANQGSEA. CDR3 nucleotide sequence: TGCAGCGTTGGTGCGGGGGGGCCGGATACGCAGTATTTT. Amino acid sequence: CSVGAGGPDTQYF.

The table lists this clonotype with many counts. The chain employs TRBV20-1 and TRBJ1-1; D is perhaps TRBD1 (5 bases). The CDR3 loop spans 13 amino acids. Germline V lookup: CDR1 DFQATT, CDR2 SNEGSKA (reference sequence). V lost 2 bases to trimming and J lost 4 bases, with 11 bases between them. The CDR3 coding sequence is TGCAGTGCTAGATCCGGCAGGGTCACTGAAGCTTTCTTT. This gives the protein CSARSGRVTEAFF.

This clonotype appeared many times. The chain employs TRBV27 and TRBJ1-6; a possible D gene is TRBD1 (6 bases). Germline assignment: CDR1 MNHEY and CDR2 SMNVEV (reference sequence). Trimming pared 7 bases from V and 3 bases from J, leaving 16 bases between. The CDR3 runs 16 residues. CDR3 nucleotides: TGTGCCAGCAACCCTCTGGGGGCGAACTATAATTCACCCCTCCACTTT. Residues: CASNPLGANYNSPLHF.

The rearrangement links TRBV9 to TRBJ2-1; 7 positions match TRBD2. The germline CDR1 and CDR2 sequences are SGDLS and YYNGEE. The trim removed 0 bases at V and 2 bases at J, leaving 5 bases unmatched. This CDR3 comprises 16 residues. The DNA of the CDR3 is TGTGCCAGCAGCGTAGAGACTAGCCCTCCCTACAATGAGCAGTTCTTC. Amino acid sequence: CASSVETSPPYNEQFF.